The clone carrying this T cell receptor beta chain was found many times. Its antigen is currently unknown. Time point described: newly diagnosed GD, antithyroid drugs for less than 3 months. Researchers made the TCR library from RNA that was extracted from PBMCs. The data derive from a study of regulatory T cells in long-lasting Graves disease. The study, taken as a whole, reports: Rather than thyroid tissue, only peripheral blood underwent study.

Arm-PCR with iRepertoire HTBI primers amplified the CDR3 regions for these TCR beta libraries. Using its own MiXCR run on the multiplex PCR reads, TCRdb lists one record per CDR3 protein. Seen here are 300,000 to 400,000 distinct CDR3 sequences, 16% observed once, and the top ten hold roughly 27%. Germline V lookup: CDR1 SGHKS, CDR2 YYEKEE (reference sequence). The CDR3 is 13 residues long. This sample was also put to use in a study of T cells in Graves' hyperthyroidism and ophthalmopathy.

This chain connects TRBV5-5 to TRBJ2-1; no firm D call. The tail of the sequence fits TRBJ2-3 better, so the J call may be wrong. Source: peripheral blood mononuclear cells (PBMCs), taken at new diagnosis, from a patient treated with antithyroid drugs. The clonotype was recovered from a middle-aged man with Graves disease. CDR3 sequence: CASSGSRTFTQYF. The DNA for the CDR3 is TGTGCCAGCAGCGGCTCTCGAACCTTTACGCAGTATTTT.